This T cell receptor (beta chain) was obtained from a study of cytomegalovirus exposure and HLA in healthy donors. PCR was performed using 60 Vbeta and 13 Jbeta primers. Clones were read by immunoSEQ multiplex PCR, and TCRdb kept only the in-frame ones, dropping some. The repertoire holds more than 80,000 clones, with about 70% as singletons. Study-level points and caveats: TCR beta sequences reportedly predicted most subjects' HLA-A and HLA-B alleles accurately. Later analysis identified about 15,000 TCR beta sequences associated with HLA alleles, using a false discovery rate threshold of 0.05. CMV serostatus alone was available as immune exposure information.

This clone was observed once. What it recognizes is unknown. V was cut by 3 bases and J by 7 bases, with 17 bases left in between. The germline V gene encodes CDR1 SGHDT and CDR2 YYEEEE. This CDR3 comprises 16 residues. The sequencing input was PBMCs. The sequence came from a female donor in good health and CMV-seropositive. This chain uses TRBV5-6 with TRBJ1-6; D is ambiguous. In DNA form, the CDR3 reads TGTGCCAGCAGCTACCCCCAGGTCGGGGTAAATTCACCCCTCCACTTT. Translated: CASSYPQVGVNSPLHF.